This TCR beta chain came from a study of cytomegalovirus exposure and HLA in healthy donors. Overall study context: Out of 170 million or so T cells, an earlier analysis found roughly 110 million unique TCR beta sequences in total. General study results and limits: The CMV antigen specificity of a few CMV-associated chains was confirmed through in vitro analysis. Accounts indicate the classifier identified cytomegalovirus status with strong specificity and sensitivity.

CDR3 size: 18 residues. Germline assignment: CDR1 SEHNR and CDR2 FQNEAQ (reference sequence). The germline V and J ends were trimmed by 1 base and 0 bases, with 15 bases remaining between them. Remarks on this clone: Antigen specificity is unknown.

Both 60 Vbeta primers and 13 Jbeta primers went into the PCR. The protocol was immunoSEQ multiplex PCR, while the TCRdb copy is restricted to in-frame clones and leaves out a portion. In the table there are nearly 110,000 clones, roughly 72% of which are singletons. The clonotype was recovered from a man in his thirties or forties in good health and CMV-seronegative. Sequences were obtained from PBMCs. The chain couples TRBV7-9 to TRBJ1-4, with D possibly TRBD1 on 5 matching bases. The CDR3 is CASSLGFGGSATNEKLFF. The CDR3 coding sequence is TGTGCCAGCAGCTTAGGATTTGGGGGGTCTGCAACTAATGAAAAACTGTTTTTT.